These T cell receptor beta chains were read from a single sample in a study of regulatory T cells in long-lasting Graves disease. TCRdb reanalysed the multiplex PCR reads using MiXCR and keeps one entry per CDR3 protein. The table has approximately 350,000 distinct CDR3 sequences, around 17% seen once. A further study also used this sample, focusing on T cells in Graves' hyperthyroidism and ophthalmopathy.

Here the sequenced sample was peripheral blood mononuclear cells (PBMCs), taken at new diagnosis, from a patient treated with antithyroid drugs. These receptors all stem from a man aged 35-49 years with Graves disease. Both conserved end residues are part of each CDR3. The D gene is left open where the match is weak. Not all rows give a size; the values are once, few, many and, for expanded clones, a class.

V gene	clone size	J gene	D gene	CDR3 protein	CDR3 DNA
TRBV7-3	few	TRBJ1-2	NA	CASSRGYTGGYTF	TGTGCCAGCAGCCGAGGGTACACGGGTGGCTACACCTTC
TRBV5-1	NA	TRBJ1-1	NA	CASSLDRGWNTEAFF	TGCGCCAGCAGCTTGGATCGGGGTTGGAACACTGAAGCTTTCTTT
TRBV25-1	NA	TRBJ2-5	NA	CASSGRQSQETQYF	TGTGCCAGCAGTGGGAGACAGTCCCAAGAGACCCAGTACTTC
TRBV2	many	TRBJ2-3	TRBD2	CASSETPVSSGGAEDTQYF	TGTGCCAGCAGTGAAACCCCAGTATCTAGCGGGGGGGCCGAAGATACGCAGTATTTT
TRBV6-2/TRBV6-3	many	TRBJ1-1	NA	CASSPWTSSMNTEAFF	TGTGCCAGCAGTCCGTGGACATCTTCGATGAACACTGAAGCTTTCTTT
TRBV20-1	many	TRBJ1-5	NA	CSARVDSNQPQHF	TGCAGTGCTAGAGTTGATAGCAATCAGCCCCAGCATTTT
TRBV6-1	many	TRBJ2-5	NA	CASGAGQETQYF	TGTGCCAGCGGGGCGGGTCAAGAGACCCAGTACTTC
TRBV7-9	many	TRBJ2-1	NA	CASATGNEQFF	TGTGCCAGCGCCACTGGCAATGAGCAGTTCTTC
TRBV6-1	many	TRBJ1-4	TRBD1	CASSPDRGTQKLFF	TGTGCCAGCAGTCCAGACAGGGGGACTCAAAAACTGTTTTTT
TRBV6-1	few	TRBJ2-2	TRBD1	CASNHDRGGTGELFF	TGTGCCAGCAACCACGACAGGGGTGGGACCGGGGAGCTGTTTTTT
TRBV7-9	NA	TRBJ2-2	NA	CASSSPRELFF	TGTGCCAGCAGCTCACCCCGGGAGCTGTTTTTT
TRBV12-3/TRBV12-4	many	TRBJ2-3	TRBD2	CASRRLAGGPPDTQYF	TGTGCCAGCAGAAGACTAGCGGGGGGGCCCCCAGATACGCAGTATTTT
TRBV3-1	many	TRBJ2-5	NA	CASSTVPQETQYF	TGTGCCAGCAGTACCGTACCCCAAGAGACCCAGTACTTC
TRBV12-3/TRBV12-4	many	TRBJ1-6	TRBD1	CASSLNRGQGGGSPLHF	TGTGCCAGCAGTTTAAACAGGGGGCAGGGGGGGGGTTCACCCCTCCACTTT
TRBV5-1	many	TRBJ1-6	NA	CASSPEGNNSPLHF	TGCGCCAGCAGCCCGGAGGGGAATAATTCACCCCTCCACTTT
TRBV20-1	medium-sized	TRBJ1-6	NA	CSARGNGRSPLHF	TGCAGTGCTAGGGGAAATGGACGTTCACCCCTCCACTTT
TRBV4-3	NA	TRBJ1-4	NA	CASSQQSLNEKLFF	TGCGCCAGCAGCCAACAGTCGCTTAATGAAAAACTGTTTTTT
TRBV5-5	NA	TRBJ1-2	NA	CASSYPDEGSYGYTF	TGTGCCAGCAGCTACCCCGACGAGGGCTCTTATGGCTACACCTTC
TRBV20-1	NA	TRBJ2-7	NA	CSARGEGPHEQYF	TGCAGTGCTAGGGGCGAAGGGCCCCACGAGCAGTACTTC
TRBV19	NA	TRBJ2-3	NA	CASSIEDTDTQYF	TGTGCCAGTAGTATTGAAGACACAGATACGCAGTATTTT
TRBV28	many	TRBJ1-1	NA	CASSTRDGLRGTEAFF	TGTGCCAGCAGTACCCGAGACGGGCTGAGGGGCACTGAAGCTTTCTTT
TRBV6-1	few	TRBJ2-3	NA	CASRVYRTDTQYF	TGTGCCAGCAGGGTCTACCGCACAGATACGCAGTATTTT
TRBV5-1	NA	TRBJ2-2	NA	CASSPSSEGVATGELFF	TGCGCCAGCAGCCCTTCCTCGGAGGGGGTTGCCACCGGGGAGCTGTTTTTT
TRBV25-1	NA	TRBJ1-1	NA	CASSESTVEAFF	TGTGCCAGCAGTGAATCGACAGTTGAAGCTTTCTTT
TRBV5-4	NA	TRBJ2-3	NA	CASSLLRFQADTQYF	TGTGCCAGCAGCTTGCTGCGCTTTCAGGCAGATACGCAGTATTTT
TRBV30	many	TRBJ2-1	NA	CAQTTGLGYNEQFF	TGTGCCCAAACAACAGGGTTAGGCTACAATGAGCAGTTCTTC
TRBV2	many	TRBJ2-2	NA	CASSQNGRGNTGELFF	TGTGCCAGCAGCCAAAACGGCAGGGGGAACACCGGGGAGCTGTTTTTT
TRBV27	many	TRBJ1-2	NA	CASSLYRAANYGYTF	TGTGCCAGCAGTTTATACAGGGCCGCTAACTATGGCTACACCTTC
TRBV6-5	NA	TRBJ1-1	NA	CASSYGDGQAFF	TGTGCCAGCAGTTACGGGGACGGTCAAGCTTTCTTT
TRBV28	many	TRBJ2-7	TRBD2	CASRTTAGGRIYF	TGTGCCAGCAGGACGACAGCGGGGGGCAGGATCTACTTC
TRBV27	many	TRBJ1-6	NA	CASSLMSPDNSPLHF	TGTGCCAGCAGTTTAATGTCACCCGATAATTCACCCCTCCACTTT
TRBV12-3/TRBV12-4	many	TRBJ1-1	NA	CASSFNAPEAFF	TGTGCCAGCAGTTTCAATGCTCCTGAAGCTTTCTTT
TRBV28	few	TRBJ2-5	NA	CASSLLGREGKTQYF	TGTGCCAGCAGTTTATTGGGCAGGGAAGGAAAGACCCAGTACTTC
TRBV6-2/TRBV6-3	NA	TRBJ2-2	NA	CVSSYGRIANTGELFF	TGTGTCAGCAGTTACGGTCGAATCGCGAACACCGGGGAGCTGTTTTTT
TRBV28	many	TRBJ2-7	NA	CASSVWDGTYEQYF	TGTGCCAGCAGTGTCTGGGACGGGACCTACGAGCAGTACTTC
TRBV6-1	many	TRBJ2-7	NA	CASSPRRTGFHEQYF	TGTGCCAGCAGTCCGCGGAGAACAGGGTTCCACGAGCAGTACTTC